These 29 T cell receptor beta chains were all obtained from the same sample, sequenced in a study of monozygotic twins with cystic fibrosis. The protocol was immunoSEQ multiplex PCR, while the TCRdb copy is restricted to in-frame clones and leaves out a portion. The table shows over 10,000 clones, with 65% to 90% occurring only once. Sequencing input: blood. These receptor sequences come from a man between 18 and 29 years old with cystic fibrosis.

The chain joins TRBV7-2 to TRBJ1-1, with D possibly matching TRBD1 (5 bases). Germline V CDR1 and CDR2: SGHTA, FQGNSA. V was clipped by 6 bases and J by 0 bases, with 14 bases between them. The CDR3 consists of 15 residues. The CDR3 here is CASRGPGGMNTEAFF. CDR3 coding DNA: TGTGCCAGCAGGGGGCCGGGGGGAATGAACACTGAAGCTTTCTTT.

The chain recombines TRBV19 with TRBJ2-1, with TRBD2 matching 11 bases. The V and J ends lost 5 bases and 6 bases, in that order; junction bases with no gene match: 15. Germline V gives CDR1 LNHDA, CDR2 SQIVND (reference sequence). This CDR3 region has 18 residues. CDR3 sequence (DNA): TGTGCCAGTAGTTTACGACTAGCGGGAAATCGTCCCCCCAATGAGCAGTTCTTC. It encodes CASSLRLAGNRPPNEQFF.

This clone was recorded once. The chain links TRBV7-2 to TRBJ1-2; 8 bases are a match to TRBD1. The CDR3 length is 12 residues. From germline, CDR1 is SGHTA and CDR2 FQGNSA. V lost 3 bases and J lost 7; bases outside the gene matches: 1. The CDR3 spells CASSFDRGGYTF. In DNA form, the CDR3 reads TGTGCCAGCAGCTTCGACAGGGGTGGCTACACCTTC.

Written as DNA, the CDR3 is TGCAGCGTTGACCCGGATAGCACAGATACGCAGTATTTT. Amino acids: CSVDPDSTDTQYF. This chain uses TRBV29-1 with TRBJ2-3; D uncertain. Trimming pared 3 bases from V and 0 bases from J, leaving 7 bases between. Germline CDR1 SQVTM, CDR2 ANQGSEA. The CDR3 totals 13 residues.

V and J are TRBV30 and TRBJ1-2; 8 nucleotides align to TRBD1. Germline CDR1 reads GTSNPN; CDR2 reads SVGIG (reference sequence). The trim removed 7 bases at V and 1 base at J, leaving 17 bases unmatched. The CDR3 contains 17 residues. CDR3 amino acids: CASPEKQGVPVNYGYTF. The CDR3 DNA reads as TGTGCCTCCCCCGAGAAACAGGGGGTGCCTGTTAACTATGGCTACACCTTC.

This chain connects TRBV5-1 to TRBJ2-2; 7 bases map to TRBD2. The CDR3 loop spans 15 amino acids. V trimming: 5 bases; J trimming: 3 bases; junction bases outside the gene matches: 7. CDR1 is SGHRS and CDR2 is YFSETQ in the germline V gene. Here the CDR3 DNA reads TGCGCCAGCAGACCGCGGGGGAGATACACCGGGGAGCTGTTTTTT. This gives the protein CASRPRGRYTGELFF.

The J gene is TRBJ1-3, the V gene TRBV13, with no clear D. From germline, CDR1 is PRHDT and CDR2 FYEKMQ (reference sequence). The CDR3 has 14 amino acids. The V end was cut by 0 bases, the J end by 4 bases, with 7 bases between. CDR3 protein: CASSLGAPGNTIYF. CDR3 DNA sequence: TGTGCCAGCAGCTTAGGGGCCCCCGGAAACACCATATATTTT. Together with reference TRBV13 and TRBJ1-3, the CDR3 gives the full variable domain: AAGVIQSPRHLIKEKRETATLKCYPIPRHDTVYWYQQGPGQDPQFLISFYEKMQSDKGSIPDRFSAQQFSDYHSELNMSSLELGDSALYFCASSLGAPGNTIYFGEGSWLTVV.

The CDR3: CASSEEGSTEAFF. As DNA, the CDR3 is TGTGCCAGCAGTGAGGAGGGAAGCACTGAAGCTTTCTTT. The V and J genes are TRBV6-4 and TRBJ1-1; D is ambiguous. The V gene lost 3 bases and the J gene lost 4 bases, with 9 bases spanning the gap. Germline lookup yields CDR1 MRHNA and CDR2 SNTAGT. This CDR3 is built from 13 residues.

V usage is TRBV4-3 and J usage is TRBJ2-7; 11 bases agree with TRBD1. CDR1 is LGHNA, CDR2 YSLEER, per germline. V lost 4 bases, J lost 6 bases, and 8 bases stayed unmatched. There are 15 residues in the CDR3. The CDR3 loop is CASSPDRGPDREQYF. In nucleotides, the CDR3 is TGCGCCAGCAGCCCGGACAGGGGGCCGGATCGCGAGCAGTACTTC.

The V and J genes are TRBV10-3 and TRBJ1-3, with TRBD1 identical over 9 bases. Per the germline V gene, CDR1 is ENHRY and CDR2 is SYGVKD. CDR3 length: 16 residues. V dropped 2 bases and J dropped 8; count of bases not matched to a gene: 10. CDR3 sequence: CAISETGGYEADTIYF. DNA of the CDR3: TGTGCCATCAGTGAGACAGGGGGCTATGAGGCGGACACCATATATTTT.

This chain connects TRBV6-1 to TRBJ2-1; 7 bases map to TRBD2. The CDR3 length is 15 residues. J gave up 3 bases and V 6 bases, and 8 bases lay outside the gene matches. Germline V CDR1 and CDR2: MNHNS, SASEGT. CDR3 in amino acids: CASSGPGRGYNEQFF. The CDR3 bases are TGTGCCAGCAGCGGGCCGGGGAGGGGCTACAATGAGCAGTTCTTC.

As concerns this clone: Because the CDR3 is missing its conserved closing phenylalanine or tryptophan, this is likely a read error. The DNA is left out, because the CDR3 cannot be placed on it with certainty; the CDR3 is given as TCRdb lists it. CDR3 sequence reads: CASSEISGSS. This chain connects TRBV5-1 to TRBJ2-7; the listed D gene, TRBD2, was not tested against the DNA. Germline values: CDR1 SGHRS, CDR2 YFSETQ. Ends included, the CDR3 has 10 residues.

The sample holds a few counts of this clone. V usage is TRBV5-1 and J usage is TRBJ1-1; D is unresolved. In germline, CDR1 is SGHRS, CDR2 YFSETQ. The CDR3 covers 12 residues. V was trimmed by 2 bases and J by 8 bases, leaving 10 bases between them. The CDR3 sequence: CASSLEGLEAFF. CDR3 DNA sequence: TGCGCCAGCAGCTTAGAAGGGTTGGAAGCTTTCTTT.

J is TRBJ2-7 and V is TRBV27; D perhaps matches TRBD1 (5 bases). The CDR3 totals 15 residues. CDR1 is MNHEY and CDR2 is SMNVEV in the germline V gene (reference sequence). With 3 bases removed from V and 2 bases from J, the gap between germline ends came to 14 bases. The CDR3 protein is CASSLGQGSPYEQYF. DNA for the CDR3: TGTGCCAGCAGTTTGGGGCAGGGAAGTCCCTACGAGCAGTACTTC.

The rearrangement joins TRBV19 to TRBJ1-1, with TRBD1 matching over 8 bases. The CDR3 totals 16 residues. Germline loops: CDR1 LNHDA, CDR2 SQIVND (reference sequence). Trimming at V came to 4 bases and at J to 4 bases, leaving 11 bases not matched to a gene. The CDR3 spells CASSNRQGSKATEAFF. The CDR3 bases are TGTGCCAGTAGTAATCGACAGGGGTCTAAGGCCACTGAAGCTTTCTTT. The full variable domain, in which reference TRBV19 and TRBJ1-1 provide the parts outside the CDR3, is DGGITQSPKYLFRKEGQNVTLSCEQNLNHDAMYWYRQDPGQGLRLIYYSQIVNDFQKGDIAEGYSVSREKKESFPLTVTSAQKNPTAFYLCASSNRQGSKATEAFFGQGTRLTVV.

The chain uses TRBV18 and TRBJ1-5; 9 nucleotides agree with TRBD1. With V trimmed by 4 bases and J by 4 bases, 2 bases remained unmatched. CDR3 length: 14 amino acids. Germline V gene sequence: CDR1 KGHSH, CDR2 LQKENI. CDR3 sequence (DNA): TGTGCCAGCTCACTAGGACAGGGGAATCAGCCCCAGCATTTT. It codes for CASSLGQGNQPQHF.

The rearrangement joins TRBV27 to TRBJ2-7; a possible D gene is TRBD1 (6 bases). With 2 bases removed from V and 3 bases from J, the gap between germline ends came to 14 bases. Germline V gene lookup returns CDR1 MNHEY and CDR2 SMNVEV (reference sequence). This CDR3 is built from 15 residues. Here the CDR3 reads CASSLVKGVNYEQYF. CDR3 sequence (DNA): TGTGCCAGCAGTTTAGTAAAGGGGGTCAACTACGAGCAGTACTTC.

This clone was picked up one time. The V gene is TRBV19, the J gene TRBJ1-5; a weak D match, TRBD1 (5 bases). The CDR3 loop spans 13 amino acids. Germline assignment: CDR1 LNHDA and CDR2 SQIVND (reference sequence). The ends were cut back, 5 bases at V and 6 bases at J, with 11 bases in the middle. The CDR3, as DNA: TGTGCCAGTAGTGAGGGGAGGGCTCAGCCCCAGCATTTT. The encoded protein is CASSEGRAQPQHF.

The CDR3 here is CASSYEGRVQPQHF. CDR3 DNA: TGTGCCAGTAGTTATGAGGGGAGGGTTCAGCCCCAGCATTTT. The chain carries TRBV19 and TRBJ1-5; tentative D call: TRBD1 (5 bases). This CDR3 is 14 amino acids long. V was pared by 5 bases and J by 6 bases, with 14 bases between. Germline assignment: CDR1 LNHDA and CDR2 SQIVND (reference sequence).

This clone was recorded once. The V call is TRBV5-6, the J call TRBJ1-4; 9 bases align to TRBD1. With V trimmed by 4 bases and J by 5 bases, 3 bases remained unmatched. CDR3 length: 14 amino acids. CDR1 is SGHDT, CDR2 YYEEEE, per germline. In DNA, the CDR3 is TGTGCCAGCAGCGTGGACAGGGGAAATGAAAAACTGTTTTTT. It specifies CASSVDRGNEKLFF.

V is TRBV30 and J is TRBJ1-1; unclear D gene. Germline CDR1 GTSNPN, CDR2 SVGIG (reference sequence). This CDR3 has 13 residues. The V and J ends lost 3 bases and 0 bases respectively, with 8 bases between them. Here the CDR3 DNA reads TGTGCCTGGAGCGGCCAGGTGAACACTGAAGCTTTCTTT. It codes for CAWSGQVNTEAFF.

The CDR3, as DNA: TGTGCCAGCAGCGCTACAGGGGGCTACGAGCAGTACTTC. Protein: CASSATGGYEQYF. The chain joins TRBV7-9 to TRBJ2-5, with TRBD1 matching over 8 bases. The DNA matches TRBJ2-7 better at its end, which makes the J call doubtful. Looked up from germline, CDR1 is SEHNR and CDR2 is FQNEAQ (reference sequence). The CDR3 extends over 13 amino acids.

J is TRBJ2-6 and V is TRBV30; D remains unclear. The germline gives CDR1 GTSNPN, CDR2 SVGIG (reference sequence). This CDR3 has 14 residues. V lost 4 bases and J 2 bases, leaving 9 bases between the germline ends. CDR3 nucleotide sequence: TGTGCCTGGACCCAAGTCCCTGGGGCCAACGTCCTGACTTTC. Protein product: CAWTQVPGANVLTF.

For the CDR3, the DNA is TGTGCCATCAGGGGACAGGGGACGAACACCATATATTTT. Its protein is CAIRGQGTNTIYF. The V gene is TRBV10-3, the J gene TRBJ1-3; 10 bases fit TRBD1. After removal of 6 bases from V and 7 bases from J, the junction contained 3 bases not matched to a gene. The CDR3 contains 13 residues. The germline gives CDR1 ENHRY, CDR2 SYGVKD.

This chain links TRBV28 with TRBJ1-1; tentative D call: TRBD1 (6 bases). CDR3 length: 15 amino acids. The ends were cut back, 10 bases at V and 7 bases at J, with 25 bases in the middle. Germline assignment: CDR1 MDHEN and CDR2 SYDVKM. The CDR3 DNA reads TGTGCCACCGTTCTTTTGCCCGGGGGGGCGGGTGAAGCTTTCTTT. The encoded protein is CATVLLPGGAGEAFF. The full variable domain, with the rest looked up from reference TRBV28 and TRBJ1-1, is DVKVTQSSRYLVKRTGEKVFLECVQDMDHENMFWYRQDPGLGLRLIYFSYDVKMKEKGDIPEGYSVSREKKERFSLILESASTNQTSMYLCATVLLPGGAGEAFFGQGTRLTVV.

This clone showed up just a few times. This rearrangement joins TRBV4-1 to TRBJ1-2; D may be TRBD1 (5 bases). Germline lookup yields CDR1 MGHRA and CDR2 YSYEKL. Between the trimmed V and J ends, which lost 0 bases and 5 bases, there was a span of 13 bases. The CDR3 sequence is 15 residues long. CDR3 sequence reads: CASSQDKGRGYGYTF. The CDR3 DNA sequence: TGCGCCAGCAGCCAAGATAAGGGCCGGGGGTATGGCTACACCTTC.

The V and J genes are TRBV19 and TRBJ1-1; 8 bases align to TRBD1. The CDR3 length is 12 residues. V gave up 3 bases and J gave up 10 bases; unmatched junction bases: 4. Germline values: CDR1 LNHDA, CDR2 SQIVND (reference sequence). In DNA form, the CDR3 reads TGTGCCAGTAGTATGGTCCAGGGGGCAGCTTTCTTT. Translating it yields CASSMVQGAAFF. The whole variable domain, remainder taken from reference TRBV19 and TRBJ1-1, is DGGITQSPKYLFRKEGQNVTLSCEQNLNHDAMYWYRQDPGQGLRLIYYSQIVNDFQKGDIAEGYSVSREKKESFPLTVTSAQKNPTAFYLCASSMVQGAAFFGQGTRLTVV.

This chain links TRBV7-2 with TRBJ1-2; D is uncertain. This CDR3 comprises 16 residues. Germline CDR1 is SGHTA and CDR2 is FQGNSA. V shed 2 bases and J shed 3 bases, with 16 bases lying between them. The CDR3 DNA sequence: TGTGCCAGCAGCTTATCCGATACCAGAAGTTACTATGGCTACACCTTC. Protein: CASSLSDTRSYYGYTF.

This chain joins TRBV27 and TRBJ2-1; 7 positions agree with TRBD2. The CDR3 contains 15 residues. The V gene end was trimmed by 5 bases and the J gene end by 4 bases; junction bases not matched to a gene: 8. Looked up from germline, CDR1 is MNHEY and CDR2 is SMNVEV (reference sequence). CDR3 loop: CASSLREVSYNEQFF. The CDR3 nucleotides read TGTGCCAGCAGTCTCCGGGAGGTATCTTACAATGAGCAGTTCTTC.